These T cell receptor beta chains were read from a single sample in a study of blood T cell repertoires in COVID-19. TCRdb's copy holds only in-frame clones and misses some; the assay was immunoSEQ multiplex PCR. Of around 260,000 clones listed, approximately 83% were seen once; the top ten hold 3.5% to 4.5%. The sequencing sample was made of PBMCs or T cells enriched from blood (not recorded which). The receptors stem from a woman aged 25 to 39 who had recovered from COVID-19. CDR3s include the opening cysteine and the closing phenylalanine or tryptophan. Each record gives: clone size, V gene, CDR3 length, D gene, J gene, CDR3 DNA, CDR3 protein. The D gene is left open where the match is weak. The size entry is marked missing in some rows and otherwise reads once, few, many or a size class.

clone_size: NA; v_call: TRBV15; cdr3_length: 14; d_call: NA; j_call: TRBJ2-7; cdr3_nt: TGTGCCACCAGCAGAGTGGCGGGAATGTACGAGCAGTACTTC; cdr3_aa: CATSRVAGMYEQYF
clone_size: NA; v_call: TRBV5-1; cdr3_length: 17; d_call: TRBD1; j_call: TRBJ1-2; cdr3_nt: TGCGCCAGCAGCCCGGGACAGGGGGCGGGGAGAGGCTATGGCTACACCTTC; cdr3_aa: CASSPGQGAGRGYGYTF
clone_size: NA; v_call: TRBV27; cdr3_length: 16; d_call: NA; j_call: TRBJ1-2; cdr3_nt: TGTGCCAGCAGTTTCGACCCTGCAGGGAGCGGGTATGGCTACACCTTC; cdr3_aa: CASSFDPAGSGYGYTF
clone_size: NA; v_call: TRBV9; cdr3_length: 17; d_call: NA; j_call: TRBJ2-2; cdr3_nt: TGTGCCAGCAGCGTAGAGGCTGGGGCTGTTCACACCGGGGAGCTGTTTTTT; cdr3_aa: CASSVEAGAVHTGELFF
clone_size: once; v_call: TRBV5-6; cdr3_length: 14; d_call: NA; j_call: TRBJ2-5; cdr3_nt: TGTGCCAGCAGCTTGAGAGGGTTTGGAGAGACCCAGTACTTC; cdr3_aa: CASSLRGFGETQYF
clone_size: NA; v_call: TRBV4-1; cdr3_length: 15; d_call: TRBD1; j_call: TRBJ2-5; cdr3_nt: TGCGCCAGCAGCCAAGACCAGGGGGCGCGGGAGACCCAGTACTTC; cdr3_aa: CASSQDQGARETQYF
clone_size: NA; v_call: TRBV19; cdr3_length: 17; d_call: TRBD1; j_call: TRBJ1-1; cdr3_nt: TGTGCCAGTAGTCCCCTGCGGGACAGGGGGATGAACACTGAAGCTTTCTTT; cdr3_aa: CASSPLRDRGMNTEAFF
clone_size: NA; v_call: TRBV7-9; cdr3_length: 14; d_call: TRBD1; j_call: TRBJ1-1; cdr3_nt: TGTGCCAGCAGCTCCGGACAGGGAGGGGCTGAAGCTTTCTTT; cdr3_aa: CASSSGQGGAEAFF
clone_size: NA; v_call: TRBV12-3/TRBV12-4; cdr3_length: 13; d_call: NA; j_call: TRBJ1-4; cdr3_nt: TGTGCCAGCAACCAGGGAACTAATGAAAAACTGTTTTTT; cdr3_aa: CASNQGTNEKLFF
clone_size: NA; v_call: TRBV2; cdr3_length: 16; d_call: TRBD1; j_call: TRBJ1-2; cdr3_nt: TGTGCCAGCAGTGTGGCTTTGAGGGACAGGTCTTATGGCTACACCTTC; cdr3_aa: CASSVALRDRSYGYTF
clone_size: NA; v_call: TRBV7-8; cdr3_length: 16; d_call: NA; j_call: TRBJ2-1; cdr3_nt: TGTGCCAGCAGCCCCGACAGGATAAGCTCCTACAATGAGCAGTTCTTC; cdr3_aa: CASSPDRISSYNEQFF
clone_size: NA; v_call: TRBV9; cdr3_length: 13; d_call: NA; j_call: TRBJ2-1; cdr3_nt: TGTGCCAGCAGCGTAGCTACGTCGGGGGAGCAGTTCTTC; cdr3_aa: CASSVATSGEQFF
clone_size: NA; v_call: TRBV20-1; cdr3_length: 11; d_call: NA; j_call: TRBJ2-7; cdr3_nt: TGCAGTGCTAACTTCAACAGCGAGCAGTACTTC; cdr3_aa: CSANFNSEQYF